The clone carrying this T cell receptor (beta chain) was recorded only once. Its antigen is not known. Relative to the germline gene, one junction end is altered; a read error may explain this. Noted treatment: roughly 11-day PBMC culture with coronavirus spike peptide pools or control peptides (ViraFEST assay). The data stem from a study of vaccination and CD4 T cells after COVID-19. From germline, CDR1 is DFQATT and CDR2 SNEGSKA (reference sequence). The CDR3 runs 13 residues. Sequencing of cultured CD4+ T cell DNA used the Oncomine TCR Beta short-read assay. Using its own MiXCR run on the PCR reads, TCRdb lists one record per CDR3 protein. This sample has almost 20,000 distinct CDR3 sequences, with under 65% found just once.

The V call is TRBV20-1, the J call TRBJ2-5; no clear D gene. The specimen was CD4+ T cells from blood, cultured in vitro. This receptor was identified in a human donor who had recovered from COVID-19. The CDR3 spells CGASNGRAKTQYF. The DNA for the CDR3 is TGCGGTGCGTCCAACGGTCGGGCGAAGACCCAGTACTTC.